Below, 15 T cell receptor beta chains from the same sample are listed, as sequenced in a study of memory CD4+ T cells and cytomegalovirus serostatus. Assay: immunoSEQ multiplex PCR; the TCRdb copy retains only in-frame clones and omits some. Of about 45,000 clones listed, over 60% were seen once; the top ten hold approximately 1.9%. Single viable CD3+CD4+CD8-CD45RO+ cells were sorted as the memory CD4+ T cells. The sample consisted of memory CD4+ T cells from blood. These receptors were taken from an adult in good health and CMV-seronegative.

DNA for the CDR3: TGTGCCACCCAGGGACTAGCGGGGGCAGGTGAGCAGTTCTTC. Protein sequence: CATQGLAGAGEQFF. The chain employs TRBV10-3 and TRBJ2-1; 14 bases are a match to TRBD2. Germline CDR1 is ENHRY and CDR2 is SYGVKD. J lost 9 bases, V lost 10 bases, and 8 bases had no gene match. This CDR3 has 14 amino acids.

The CDR3 loop is CASSPAGNQPQHF. Written as DNA, the CDR3 is TGTGCCAGCAGTCCCGCGGGGAATCAGCCCCAGCATTTT. The rearrangement joins TRBV28 to TRBJ1-5, with D unclear. V was shortened by 5 bases and J by 4 bases, with 9 bases between the two germline ends. The germline V gene has CDR1 MDHEN and CDR2 SYDVKM. This CDR3 comprises 13 residues.

The J gene is TRBJ2-2, the V gene TRBV18; D perhaps matches TRBD1 (6 bases). This CDR3 contains 16 residues. Trimming took 3 bases from V and 4 from J, leaving 15 bases between them. Per germline, CDR1 KGHSH and CDR2 LQKENI. CDR3 region: CASSPQGQTITGELFF. CDR3 nucleotide sequence: TGTGCCAGCTCACCCCAAGGACAGACTATCACCGGGGAGCTGTTTTTT.

V gene TRBV6-1 combines with J gene TRBJ1-5, with 7 nucleotides matching TRBD1. V dropped 7 bases and J dropped 4; count of bases not matched to a gene: 10. The germline CDR1 and CDR2 sequences are MNHNS and SASEGT. This CDR3 has 15 residues. Here the CDR3 DNA reads TGTGCCAGCAAAACCACAGGGGTGACTAATCAGCCCCAGCATTTT. Translation gives CASKTTGVTNQPQHF.

Within the sample, this clone is medium-sized (0.01 to 0.1%). The rearrangement uses TRBV6-5 and TRBJ1-1; TRBD1 is a possible D gene (5 bases). Germline-derived CDR1 and CDR2 are MNHEY and SVGAGI. The CDR3 runs 13 residues. Trimming pared 5 bases from V and 0 bases from J, leaving 7 bases between. The CDR3, as DNA: TGTGCCAGCAGTCTGGGACTGAACACTGAAGCTTTCTTT. Translated: CASSLGLNTEAFF.

The chain employs TRBV28 and TRBJ2-7; D unresolved. The CDR3 has 14 amino acids. The V end was cut by 4 bases, the J end by 6 bases, with 16 bases between. The germline V gene has CDR1 MDHEN and CDR2 SYDVKM. This chain's CDR3 is CASSYIPNLVEQYF. The CDR3 DNA is TGTGCCAGCAGTTATATACCTAATCTCGTCGAGCAGTACTTC.

The rearrangement links TRBV2 to TRBJ1-2, with TRBD1 matching 7 bases. V dropped 3 bases and J dropped 7; count of bases not matched to a gene: 8. CDR3 length: 14 amino acids. The germline gives CDR1 SNHLY, CDR2 FYNNEI. The CDR3 loop reads CASSETGRRSGYTF. CDR3 DNA: TGTGCCAGCAGTGAGACAGGGCGTCGGAGTGGCTACACCTTC.

Regarding this clone: One end of the junction varies from germline; a read error may be responsible. The J gene is TRBJ2-1, the V gene TRBV7-7; D uncertain. Germline CDR1 SSHAT, CDR2 FNYEAQ (reference sequence). The CDR3 contains 13 residues. DNA for the CDR3: TGTGCTAGCAGCTTGTCGGGTGACCATGAGCAGTTCTTC. Protein product: CASSLSGDHEQFF.

CDR3 DNA: TGTGCCAGCAGTTCGCCAGGGGGGGGCTCTGGAAACACCATATATTTT. Its protein is CASSSPGGGSGNTIYF. The chain couples TRBV28 to TRBJ1-3; the match to TRBD1 covers 7 bases. CDR3 length: 16 amino acids. V was pared by 4 bases and J by 0 bases, with 6 bases of the junction left unmatched. Germline CDR1 MDHEN, CDR2 SYDVKM.

J is TRBJ2-3 and V is TRBV6-5; 8 bases agree with TRBD1. The CDR3 is 15 amino acids. The ends lost 2 bases at V and 9 bases at J; junction bases unmatched: 10. In germline, CDR1 is MNHEY, CDR2 SVGAGI. The CDR3 coding sequence is TGTGCCAGCAGTTACGATGACAGGGGCCTAGGGACGCAGTATTTT. It encodes CASSYDDRGLGTQYF.

The chain recombines TRBV29-1 with TRBJ2-7; 10 bases map to TRBD2. Per the germline V gene, CDR1 is SQVTM and CDR2 is ANQGSEA. Germline trimming cut 4 bases from V and 0 bases from J; bases unmatched to any gene: 0. The CDR3 contains 13 residues. DNA for the CDR3: TGCAGCGTTGGGACTAGCGGCTCCTACGAGCAGTACTTC. Its translation: CSVGTSGSYEQYF.

This clone turned up a few times. The V and J genes are TRBV7-3 and TRBJ2-1, with D perhaps TRBD1 (6 bases). Germline CDR1 is SGHTA and CDR2 is FQGTGA. The CDR3 runs to 14 residues. V dropped 5 bases and J dropped 6 bases, with 14 bases sitting between them. The CDR3 sequence: CASSQQGRPNEQFF. The CDR3 bases are TGTGCCAGCAGCCAACAGGGTCGACCCAATGAGCAGTTCTTC.

This clone showed up just a few times. The J gene is TRBJ1-1, the V gene TRBV6-5, with a possible D match to TRBD1 (6 bases). Per germline, CDR1 MNHEY and CDR2 SVGAGI. V was trimmed by 6 bases and J by 0 bases, leaving 17 bases between them. The CDR3 runs 16 residues. The CDR3 bases are TGTGCCAGCAGCTACAACTTGCGGGACATGAACACTGAAGCTTTCTTT. The encoded protein is CASSYNLRDMNTEAFF.

This chain links TRBV12-5 with TRBJ2-3; no clear D gene. The germline V gene encodes CDR1 LGHNT and CDR2 FRNRAP. Trimming removed 5 bases from V and 2 bases from J, with 8 bases in between. This CDR3 spans 13 amino acids. CDR3: CASGLGTTDTQYF. The CDR3 DNA is TGTGCTAGTGGTCTCGGAACCACAGATACGCAGTATTTT.

The V gene is TRBV5-1, the J gene TRBJ1-4, with D perhaps matching TRBD1 (5 bases). Between the trimmed V and J ends, which lost 8 bases and 5 bases, there was a span of 13 bases. Germline V lookup: CDR1 SGHRS, CDR2 YFSETQ. The CDR3 is 13 amino acids. The CDR3 DNA is TGCGCCAGTACCCTGGGGCCGAATGAAAAACTGTTTTTT. This translates into CASTLGPNEKLFF.